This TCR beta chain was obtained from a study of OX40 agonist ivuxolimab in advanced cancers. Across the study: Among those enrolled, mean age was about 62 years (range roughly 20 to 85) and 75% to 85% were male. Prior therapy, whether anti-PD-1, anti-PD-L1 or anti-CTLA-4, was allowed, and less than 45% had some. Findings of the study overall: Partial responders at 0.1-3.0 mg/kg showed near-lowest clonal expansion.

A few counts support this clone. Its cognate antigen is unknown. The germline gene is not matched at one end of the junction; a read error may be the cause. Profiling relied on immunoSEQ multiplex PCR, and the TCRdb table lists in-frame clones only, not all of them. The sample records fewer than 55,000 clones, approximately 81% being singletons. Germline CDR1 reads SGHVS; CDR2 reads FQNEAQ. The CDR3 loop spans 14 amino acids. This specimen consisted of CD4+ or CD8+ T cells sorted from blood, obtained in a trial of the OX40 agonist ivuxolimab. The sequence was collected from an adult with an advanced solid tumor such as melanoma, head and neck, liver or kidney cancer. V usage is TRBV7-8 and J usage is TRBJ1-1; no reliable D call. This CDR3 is CASSLAVANTEAFF. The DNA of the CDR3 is TGTGCCAGCAGCCTAGCTGTCGCAAACACTGAAGCTTTCTTT.